This TCR beta chain was retrieved from a study of early T cells in non-severe SARS-CoV-2 infection. Study context: Investigators sequenced bulk RNA drawn from unsorted whole blood, and chains remained unpaired.

Individual cDNA molecules received unique molecular identifiers. TCRdb redid the calling of the 5' RACE reads with MiXCR, one entry per CDR3 protein. The repertoire includes around 47,000 distinct CDR3 sequences, approximately 11% of them detected once, and roughly an eighth sits in the top ten. The sample holds a few counts of this clonotype. This sequence was found in an adult who was a healthcare worker with PCR-confirmed SARS-CoV-2 infection or an uninfected control (not recorded which). The sample taken for sequencing was whole blood.

CDR3 DNA sequence: TGCGCCAGCAGCCAACGGGACAGAGCAAATGAAAAACTGTTTTTT. Its protein product is CASSQRDRANEKLFF. This chain links TRBV4-1 with TRBJ1-4; 7 bases map to TRBD1. The CDR3 has 15 amino acids. The trim removed 2 bases at V and 5 bases at J, leaving 5 bases unmatched. Germline lookup yields CDR1 MGHRA and CDR2 YSYEKL.